A selection of T cell receptor beta chains follows, all from one sample in a study of T cell responses to AZD1222 COVID-19 vaccine. TCRdb's table, derived via immunoSEQ multiplex PCR, lists solely in-frame clones and lacks some. The profile shows 150,000 to 200,000 clones, about 88% of them singletons. This specimen consisted of peripheral blood, obtained on day 0 of AZD1222 vaccination. Source of these receptors: an adult in good health. The CDR3 runs from the conserved cysteine through the conserved F or W. The D gene is left open where the match is weak. A clone size is listed for some rows: how often the clone was seen (once, few, many), or a class if it is expanded.

J gene,clone size,V gene,D gene,CDR3 protein,CDR3 DNA
TRBJ2-7,.,TRBV28,.,CASSTAGAEQYF,TGTGCCAGCAGTACCGCAGGGGCCGAGCAGTACTTC
TRBJ2-7,.,TRBV15,TRBD2,CATSREGLNKGEQYF,TGTGCCACCAGCAGAGAGGGACTAAACAAGGGCGAGCAGTACTTC
TRBJ1-2,.,TRBV28,.,CASSRLVDSYGYTF,TGTGCCAGCAGTAGATTGGTCGACAGCTATGGCTACACCTTC
TRBJ1-1,.,TRBV3-1/TRBV3-2,TRBD1,CASSHEPGTGGKNTEAFF,TGTGCCAGCAGCCACGAACCCGGGACAGGGGGTAAGAACACTGAAGCTTTCTTT
TRBJ2-7,.,TRBV28,.,CASSLWGGWRESYEQYF,TGTGCCAGCAGTTTATGGGGTGGGTGGAGGGAATCCTACGAGCAGTACTTC
TRBJ2-2,few,TRBV7-2,.,CASSLGQRMAGELFF,TGTGCCAGCAGCTTAGGACAGCGTATGGCCGGGGAGCTGTTTTTT
TRBJ2-2,.,TRBV25-1,.,CASSEWETGTPNTGELFF,TGTGCCAGCAGTGAATGGGAGACCGGGACACCGAACACCGGGGAGCTGTTTTTT
TRBJ1-3,once,TRBV7-9,TRBD1,CASSSQGAYNTIYF,TGTGCCAGCAGCTCGCAGGGGGCGTACAACACCATATATTTT
TRBJ2-7,.,TRBV28,.,CASSLYPDRGYEQYF,TGTGCCAGCAGTTTATATCCCGACCGAGGATACGAGCAGTACTTC
TRBJ1-6,few,TRBV27,.,CASSLSGRVDSPLHF,TGTGCCAGCAGTTTATCGGGGCGGGTCGATTCACCCCTCCACTTT
TRBJ1-2,.,TRBV28,.,CASSALRGIGQSYGYTF,TGTGCCAGCAGTGCATTACGGGGAATCGGACAGAGTTATGGCTACACCTTC
TRBJ1-5,.,TRBV7-9,.,CASSLGPYSNQPQHF,TGTGCCAGCAGCTTAGGGCCTTATAGCAATCAGCCCCAGCATTTT
TRBJ2-2,.,TRBV11-2,.,CASSLGLANTGELFF,TGTGCCAGCAGCTTAGGGTTAGCGAACACCGGGGAGCTGTTTTTT
TRBJ1-1,.,TRBV28,.,CASREGPQILEAFF,TGTGCCAGCAGAGAGGGACCCCAAATTCTTGAAGCTTTCTTT
TRBJ1-2,.,TRBV10-3,.,CAIKAEPFINYGYTF,TGTGCCATCAAGGCGGAACCCTTCATAAACTATGGCTACACCTTC
TRBJ1-6,.,TRBV18,.,CASSPLGAGSSYNSPLHF,TGTGCCAGCTCACCTCTGGGGGCAGGGAGCTCCTATAATTCACCCCTCCACTTT
TRBJ2-1,.,TRBV5-5,TRBD2,CASSPGTSDNEQFF,TGTGCCAGCAGCCCTGGGACTAGTGACAATGAGCAGTTCTTC
TRBJ2-1,.,TRBV4-3,.,CASSQGEASYNEQFF,TGCGCCAGCAGCCAAGGGGAAGCCTCCTACAATGAGCAGTTCTTC
TRBJ1-2,.,TRBV5-1,.,CASSLEGEGYGYTF,TGCGCCAGCAGCTTGGAAGGGGAGGGCTATGGCTACACCTTC
TRBJ2-1,.,TRBV7-3,.,CASSLLAAGKGDNEQFF,TGTGCCAGCAGCTTGTTGGCGGCAGGGAAAGGAGACAATGAGCAGTTCTTC
TRBJ2-7,.,TRBV7-6,.,CASSPGAGRAERGEQYF,TGTGCCAGCAGCCCTGGGGCTGGGCGGGCCGAAAGGGGCGAGCAGTACTTC
TRBJ2-7,.,TRBV19,.,CASSMGETYEQYF,TGTGCCAGTAGTATGGGTGAAACCTACGAGCAGTACTTC
TRBJ1-2,.,TRBV7-2,.,CASSLEGYYGYTF,TGTGCCAGCAGCTTGGAGGGTTACTATGGCTACACCTTC
TRBJ2-2,.,TRBV12-3/TRBV12-4,.,CASRPDVRELFF,TGTGCCAGCAGACCCGACGTTAGGGAGCTGTTTTTT
TRBJ2-1,.,TRBV6-2/TRBV6-3,.,CASSRNRGASAKYNEQFF,TGTGCCAGCAGCCGTAACCGCGGGGCTAGCGCCAAATACAATGAGCAGTTCTTC